The rows below give T cell receptor beta chains drawn from one sample of a study of blood T cells in healthy people across ages. TCRdb reprocessed the 5' RACE reads with MiXCR, giving one entry per CDR3 protein. The table lists 1.2 million to 1.5 million distinct CDR3 sequences, around 55% of them singletons, with 5% to 7% in the top ten. Material: blood. Every receptor here comes from a man aged 18 to 35 in good health. Each CDR3 is given with its conserved first and last residue. Fields, in order: V gene, clone size, J gene, CDR3 protein. Clone size is shown for a subset of rows, as once, few, many or a class of expanded clone.

TRBV20-1	.	TRBJ2-1	CSASKTSGTYNEQFF
TRBV7-2	.	TRBJ2-5	CASSVSRATYNEQYF
TRBV4-1	few	TRBJ1-4	CASSQEDRNNEKLFF
TRBV7-9	once	TRBJ1-6	CASSTDPGDSPLHF
TRBV12-3/TRBV12-4	few	TRBJ2-1	CASSLVLAGGGANEQFF
TRBV4-1	.	TRBJ2-1	CASSPGLALYNKQFF
TRBV9	few	.	CASSIGQRVYEQYF
TRBV6-6	.	TRBJ1-2	CASRTGTIRDYGYTF
TRBV6-4	.	TRBJ2-2	CASKRLAGDKTGELFF
TRBV10-3	.	TRBJ2-2	CAISETTGTAGAGELFF
TRBV20-1	.	TRBJ2-2	CSARAPAGGTGELFF
TRBV27	.	TRBJ2-5	CASRRLAGPNEQYF
TRBV12-5	once	TRBJ2-5	CASGAVVMPRIGETQYF
TRBV20-1	.	TRBJ2-3	CSAPLAGVGTDTQYF
TRBV7-2	once	TRBJ2-7	CASSFSRGAAYEQYF
TRBV7-9	.	TRBJ2-7	CASSHTGLAGQTYEQYF
TRBV29-1	once	.	CSVGGAGGTQYF
TRBV7-2	few	TRBJ1-6	CASSSPGQWNSPLHF
TRBV27	once	TRBJ2-7	CASSLAQEIEPSEQYF
TRBV4-1	.	TRBJ2-4	CASSLMGLAANIQYF
TRBV20-1	.	TRBJ1-2	CSARDQGWGYTF
TRBV25-1	.	TRBJ1-5	CARVQGNQPQHF
TRBV4-2	.	TRBJ1-3	CASSQDRLSSGNTIYF
TRBV10-3	.	TRBJ2-7	CAISPGLAPHYEQYF
TRBV7-2	few	TRBJ2-1	CASSRGDRGFLYNEQFF
TRBV3-1	.	TRBJ2-3	CASSQDLSVSTDTQYF
TRBV28	.	TRBJ1-6	CASSKTGVNSPLHF
TRBV14	few	TRBJ2-1	CASSQERPSGRFGEQFF
TRBV2	.	TRBJ1-2	CASSPGAIVYGYTF
TRBV28	.	.	CASSPLRLAGGQETQYF
TRBV4-1	.	TRBJ2-1	CASRLSGTSYNEQFF
TRBV6-1	.	.	CASNPGPYNEQYF
TRBV10-3	.	TRBJ1-5	CAIRGQFNQPQHF
TRBV27	many	TRBJ2-7	CASSTGPYEQYF
TRBV29-1	.	TRBJ1-2	CSVAEGYTF
TRBV20-1	.	TRBJ2-1	CSAGQFNEQFF
TRBV7-2	.	TRBJ2-3	CASSLRGAGSDTQYF
TRBV5-1	.	TRBJ2-3	CASSRDTRTDTQYF
TRBV11-2	few	TRBJ2-3	CASSFKVELPDTQYF
TRBV4-2	.	TRBJ2-7	CASSQDRLRSGTGGGEQYF
TRBV28	once	TRBJ2-3	CASTSGDTDTQYF
TRBV12-3/TRBV12-4	.	TRBJ1-2	CASSFPGTLGYTF
TRBV4-1	.	TRBJ2-1	CASSRPPTSDEQFF
TRBV11-2	.	TRBJ1-2	CASSLAPPGSGGYTF
TRBV9	.	TRBJ2-1	CASSVASGGLDEQFF
TRBV20-1	.	TRBJ2-1	CSAAASGGYNEQFF
TRBV5-1	.	TRBJ2-7	CASSAKTSGIYEQYF
TRBV6-6	.	TRBJ2-1	CASSPWAAGGINEQFF
TRBV3-1	.	TRBJ2-3	CASSQDLIGQGLTDTQYF
TRBV5-4	.	TRBJ2-7	CASRTGPPTTYEQYF
TRBV7-2	few	TRBJ2-5	CASSLGLGFQETQYF
TRBV6-2/TRBV6-3	.	.	CASSYSGTGEQYF
TRBV4-1	few	TRBJ2-7	CASSHRQGKAYEQYF
TRBV5-1	.	TRBJ2-1	CASSPEVGTEYNEQFF
TRBV5-1	.	TRBJ1-1	CASSLGGGVGNTEAFF
TRBV29-1	few	.	CSVVGLAGPSYEQYF
TRBV27	.	TRBJ2-1	CASSPGLAGGAEQFF
TRBV6-2/TRBV6-3	.	TRBJ2-1	CASKEWDRAYNEQFF
TRBV6-6	.	TRBJ2-5	CASSLQGAEDQETQYF